The following is a T cell receptor beta chain sequence with its context. The table lists this clonotype with many counts. The antigen it binds to is not known. No per-base quality is available; no much larger clone lies one base away. The sample's treatment or condition label, in plain terms: allogeneic hematopoietic cell transplantation with graft depleted of TCRalphabeta T cells and CD19 B cells. The transplant recipients were children given TCRalphabeta/CD19-depleted allogeneic hematopoietic cell grafts. Libraries were prepared through PCR. Sequencing was performed on an Illumina HiSeq 2500. To normalize quantification of the TCRbeta repertoire, the TCR libraries were built with molecular barcoding that relied on unique molecular identifiers. The public sequencing data were trimmed at Q25 with fastp and processed into clonotypes with MiXCR by TCRdb, which kept only in-frame beta chains. Records with the same CDR3 protein are collapsed into one entry carrying the most frequent genes and DNA. The table for this sample lists hundreds of thousands of distinct CDR3 sequences; under 15% of them were counted only once. Roughly 0.77% of the sample is in the top ten clones.

These data come from a study of T-cell reconstitution after alpha-beta-depleted transplantation in children (dated by TCRdb to between 2015 and 2016). With regard to the full study: T-cell immune reconstitution after TCRalphabeta/CD19-depleted allogeneic hematopoietic cell transplantation in children was quantitatively tracked in the study by means of TCR repertoire profiling.

Study-wide findings and limitations: In some patients, high TCRbeta diversity at day 60 was attributed to recipient T cells and intrathymic progenitors that had survived conditioning. Over the following months the frequencies of hyperexpanded clones went down, and after one year T-cell counts and TCRbeta diversity were mostly credited to newly produced T cells. About two months after transplant, the apparently early recovery of alphabetaT-cell counts reportedly depended on just several hundred clones that had expanded rapidly and came from non-depleted graft cells.

V loses 8 bases of germline sequence and J loses 10 bases, and the interval between the two ends is 21 bases. Inclusive of the bounding cysteine and phenylalanine, the CDR3 is 14 residues long. The read is trimmed to its CDR3 DNA, 42 bases read in frame from base 1. The chain was built from TRBV12-3 or TRBV12-4 and TRBJ2-1; the D gene is possibly TRBD1, with 5 bases matching. The source material was PBMCs, sampled before TCRalphabeta/CD19-depleted stem cell transplant. This receptor was obtained from a girl aged 2-10 years with congenital amegakaryocytic thrombocytopenia, due to receive a stem cell transplant. The CDR3 region: CASQPPQGGVEQFF. DNA sequence: TGTGCCAGCCAACCCCCCCAGGGCGGTGTCGAGCAGTTCTTC.